One sample yielded the 27 T cell receptor beta chains listed below, sequenced in a study of glioma-infiltrating T cells (TCRdb year 2016). These reads were obtained on an Illumina MiSeq. TCR alpha and beta CDR3 regions were amplified with the iRepertoire nested amplicon-rescue multiplex PCR (arm-PCR) platform from RNA. TCRdb applied fastp at Q25 and MiXCR to the public reads, then kept only in-frame beta chains. Duplicate CDR3 protein sequences are folded into a single record with the most common DNA and genes. The sample contains about 180,000 distinct CDR3 sequences, about 47% of them found a single time. 5.2% of the sample comes from the top ten. The sequencing sample was made of glioma tissue, nonneoplastic brain tissue, or PBMCs (not recorded which). These receptors came from a human donor with low-grade glioma or glioblastoma, undergoing nonglioma brain surgery, or in good health (not recorded which).

V gene TRBV10-1 combines with J gene TRBJ2-3; no reliable D call. The V and J ends lost 3 bases and 4 bases respectively, with 14 bases between them. From germline, CDR1 is WNHNN and CDR2 SYGVQD (reference sequence). The CDR3 is 15 amino acids. CDR3 amino acids: CASSEATHSADTQYF. CDR3 coding DNA: TGCGCCAGCAGTGAAGCGACTCATTCCGCAGATACGCAGTATTTT.

The rearrangement links TRBV20-1 to TRBJ2-1; 9 bases map to TRBD1. This CDR3 has 14 amino acids. CDR1 DFQATT and CDR2 SNEGSKA come from the germline V gene (reference sequence). V lost 5 bases, J lost 6 bases, and 8 bases stayed unmatched. Here the CDR3 reads CSAPPRQGVNEQFF. As DNA, the CDR3 is TGCAGTGCTCCTCCCCGACAGGGGGTCAATGAGCAGTTCTTC.

Ten or more counts support this clonotype. The chain couples TRBV11-2 to TRBJ2-5; 7 bases match TRBD1. Germline-derived CDR1 and CDR2 are SGHAT and FQNNGV. V lost 1 base to trimming and J lost 5 bases; unmatched junction nucleotides: 4. This CDR3 has 14 amino acids. The CDR3 protein is CASSLAGGTETQYF. DNA of the CDR3: TGTGCCAGCAGCTTAGCAGGGGGTACGGAGACCCAGTACTTC.

V gene TRBV27 combines with J gene TRBJ2-1, with D tentatively TRBD2 (6 bases). The CDR3 sequence is 13 residues long. From germline, CDR1 is MNHEY and CDR2 SMNVEV (reference sequence). The V gene lost 3 bases and the J gene lost 10 bases, with 13 bases spanning the gap. This CDR3 reads CASSLSGWVEQFF. CDR3 nucleotides: TGTGCCAGCAGTTTGAGCGGGTGGGTGGAGCAGTTCTTC.

About this clonotype: This may come from a read error, since a much larger clone is one base off. This chain connects TRBV4-1 to TRBJ2-7, with D maybe TRBD2 (6 bases). Germline V gene lookup returns CDR1 MGHRA and CDR2 YSYEKL. With 2 bases removed from V and 4 bases from J, the gap between germline ends came to 18 bases. The CDR3 extends over 16 amino acids. The CDR3 here is CASSQQFRDCVYEQYF. CDR3 sequence (DNA): TGCGCCAGCAGCCAACAATTCCGGGACTGCGTTTACGAGCAGTACTTC.

Worth noting for this clonotype: This clone may be a read error of a much larger clone one base away. This sequence joins TRBV28 and TRBJ2-7, with no clear D. The V gene lost 3 bases and the J gene lost 3 bases, with 9 bases spanning the gap. This CDR3 region has 13 residues. CDR1 is MDHEN, CDR2 SYDVKM, per germline. CDR3 in amino acids: CASSFCGLYEQYF. For the CDR3, the DNA is TGTGCCAGCAGTTTTTGCGGTCTCTACGAGCAGTACTTC.

This clonotype showed up many times. The chain is built from TRBV20-1 and TRBJ2-1, with no clear D. Germline assignment: CDR1 DFQATT and CDR2 SNEGSKA (reference sequence). V lost 6 bases to trimming and J lost 5 bases, with 11 bases between them. The CDR3 loop spans 12 amino acids. The CDR3, as DNA: TGCAGTGCCGAATCTGTCAACAATGAGCAGTTCTTC. Protein sequence: CSAESVNNEQFF.

This clonotype was observed at least ten times. The chain combines TRBV20-1 with TRBJ2-5; D remains unclear. The CDR3 is made up of 12 amino acids. Trimming stripped 4 bases from V and 10 bases from J, with 16 bases between. CDR1 and CDR2 from the germline V gene are DFQATT and SNEGSKA (reference sequence). CDR3 nucleotide sequence: TGCAGTGCTATGGATACGGTTGCAGTCCAGTACTTC. Translating gives CSAMDTVAVQYF.

Regarding this clonotype: A read error is possible here, since a much larger clone lies one base away. The rearrangement uses TRBV2 and TRBJ2-3; perhaps TRBD1 as D (6 bases). This CDR3 has 14 amino acids. Trimming pared 7 bases from V and 2 bases from J, leaving 13 bases between. CDR1 is SNHLY, CDR2 FYNNEI, per germline. CDR3 sequence reads: CASTGQWTTDTQYF. The CDR3 DNA sequence: TGTGCCAGCACTGGACAGTGGACCACAGATACGCAGTATTTT.

This clonotype was picked up many times. The chain is built from TRBV7-2 and TRBJ1-2; possibly TRBD1 for D (5 bases). V was shortened by 0 bases and J by 3 bases, with 11 bases between the two germline ends. The CDR3 is made up of 15 amino acids. In germline, CDR1 is SGHTA, CDR2 FQGNSA. This CDR3 is CASSLAGGADYGYTF. As DNA, the CDR3 is TGTGCCAGCAGCTTAGCGGGGGGTGCGGACTATGGCTACACCTTC.

Remarks on this clonotype: A read error may explain this, as a much larger clone is one base away. The genes are TRBV20-1 and TRBJ2-5; 11 positions agree with TRBD1. The CDR3 totals 14 residues. Trimming cost V 8 bases and J 3 bases; bases outside gene matches: 8. The germline CDR1 and CDR2 sequences are DFQATT and SNEGSKA (reference sequence). CDR3 sequence reads: CSTNPGQGEETQYF. DNA for the CDR3: TGCAGTACAAATCCGGGACAGGGGGAAGAGACCCAGTACTTC.

This clonotype has more than one count but fewer than ten. The rearrangement uses TRBV12-3 or TRBV12-4 and TRBJ2-5, with 8 bases aligning to TRBD2. Trimming at V came to 7 bases and at J to 5 bases, leaving 6 bases not matched to a gene. The CDR3 totals 13 residues. The CDR3 DNA follows: TGTGCCAGCAAACCACGGGGGGGGGAGACCCAGTACTTC. Its protein is CASKPRGGETQYF.

This clonotype was observed a few times. The chain couples TRBV6-4 to TRBJ1-3; D is perhaps TRBD1 (6 bases). CDR1 and CDR2 from the germline V gene are MRHNA and SNTAGT. Trimming removed 7 bases from V and 3 bases from J, with 16 bases in between. This CDR3 is 15 amino acids long. The chain's CDR3 is CASNKNRVGGNTIYF. The CDR3 coding sequence is TGTGCCAGCAACAAGAACAGGGTCGGTGGAAACACCATATATTTT.

As concerns this clonotype: This may be a read error: a much more frequent sequence differs by one nucleotide. V and J are TRBV20-1 and TRBJ2-1; no clear D gene. Trimming cost V 0 bases and J 1 base, with 13 bases left between them. The CDR3 is 16 amino acids. CDR1 is DFQATT and CDR2 is SNEGSKA in the germline V gene (reference sequence). The CDR3: CSARDLSETSYNEQFF. The CDR3 DNA is TGCAGTGCTAGAGATCTATCGGAGACTTCCTACAATGAGCAGTTCTTC.

This clonotype was counted ten times or more. The chain recombines TRBV20-1 with TRBJ2-5, with D perhaps TRBD2 (6 bases). V was pared by 1 base and J by 5 bases, with 11 bases between. The CDR3 covers 13 residues. CDR1 and CDR2 (germline): DFQATT, SNEGSKA (reference sequence). This chain's CDR3 is CSARAGGLETQYF. DNA for the CDR3: TGCAGTGCTAGAGCCGGGGGACTGGAGACCCAGTACTTC.

The chain joins TRBV28 to TRBJ1-2; D not resolved. The ends were cut back, 5 bases at V and 8 bases at J, with 18 bases in the middle. This CDR3 is built from 14 residues. Per the germline V gene, CDR1 is MDHEN and CDR2 is SYDVKM. Here the CDR3 reads CASSPTPGQHGYTF. The CDR3 DNA reads TGTGCCAGCAGTCCAACTCCCGGGCAACACGGCTACACCTTC.

This chain connects TRBV28 to TRBJ2-7; 10 bases are a match to TRBD2. This CDR3 region has 16 residues. Germline CDR1 and CDR2: MDHEN and SYDVKM. V shed 4 bases and J 6 bases; nucleotides not matched to a gene: 12. In DNA, the CDR3 is TGTGCCAGCAGTTCCCCTGCTAGCGGGAGTTCTGGCGAGCAGTACTTC. Protein sequence: CASSSPASGSSGEQYF.

About this clonotype: The junction departs from germline at one end; a sequencing error may be responsible. The chain is built from TRBV20-1 and TRBJ2-2, with D possibly TRBD2 on 5 matching bases. The V gene's germline CDR1 is DFQATT and CDR2 SNEGSKA (reference sequence). CDR3 length equals 14 residues. CDR3 protein: CSARRGANIGELFF. In DNA form, the CDR3 reads TGCAGTGCTAGACGGGGTGCGAACATCGGGGAGCTGTTTTTT.

This clonotype was observed once. A single base separates this from a much larger clone, so it may be a read error. This rearrangement joins TRBV6-1 to TRBJ2-7; 9 bases are a match to TRBD1. V was clipped by 5 bases and J by 3 bases; unmatched bases: 20. Germline CDR1 and CDR2: MNHNS and SASEGT. The CDR3 is 19 residues long. In DNA, the CDR3 is TGTGCCAGCAGTTTTAGGGGGGGAACGGGGACAGGGTCTATCTACGAGCAGTACTTC. It translates to CASSFRGGTGTGSIYEQYF.

About this clonotype: A much larger clonotype is one base distant, so this may be a read error. The chain carries TRBV5-4 and TRBJ2-1; D uncertain. This CDR3 has 15 residues. Germline V CDR1 and CDR2: SGHNT, YYREEE (reference sequence). In DNA, the CDR3 is TGTGCCAGCAGCCCACGAAATAGTGGGTCCAATGAGCAGATCTTC. This encodes CASSPRNSGSNEQIF. The complete variable domain, with remaining parts taken from reference TRBV5-4 and TRBJ2-1, reads ETGVTQSPTHLIKTRGQQVTLRCSSQSGHNTVSWYQQALGQGPQFIFQYYREEENGRGNFPPRFSGLQFPNYSSELNVNALELDDSALYLCASSPRNSGSNEQIFGPGTRLTVL.

This clonotype was counted ten times or more. V gene TRBV7-9 combines with J gene TRBJ2-1; TRBD1 aligns across 10 bases. J lost 7 bases, V lost 6 bases, and 6 bases had no gene match. CDR3 length: 14 residues. Germline-derived CDR1 and CDR2 are SEHNR and FQNEAQ (reference sequence). The CDR3 here is CASSSGTGENEQFF. The CDR3 nucleotides are TGTGCCAGCAGTTCCGGGACAGGGGAGAATGAGCAGTTCTTC.

This sequence joins TRBV10-3 and TRBJ2-1; TRBD1 might be the D (6 bases). Germline V gene lookup returns CDR1 ENHRY and CDR2 SYGVKD. The CDR3 runs 13 residues. The V and J ends lost 4 bases and 7 bases respectively, with 11 bases between them. The CDR3 loop is CAISGLGTNEQFF. In DNA form, the CDR3 reads TGTGCCATCAGTGGCCTAGGGACAAATGAGCAGTTCTTC.

About this clonotype itself: Its ends do not fully match the called genes, so a read error is possible. J is TRBJ1-5 and V is TRBV27; perhaps TRBD1 as D (5 bases). The CDR3 is made up of 16 amino acids. From germline, CDR1 is MNHEY and CDR2 SMNVEV (reference sequence). The CDR3 nucleotides are TGTGCCAGCAGTCTTCGGACACTTACTAGCAATCAGACCCAGCATTTT. Its translation is CASSLRTLTSNQTQHF.

About this clonotype: Just one base apart from a much larger clone, this may be a read error. The rearrangement joins TRBV12-3 or TRBV12-4 to TRBJ2-7; D might be TRBD1 (6 bases). The CDR3 spans 11 residues. V lost 9 bases and J lost 2, with 8 bases in between. The CDR3 is CARGQTYEQYF. The CDR3 DNA sequence: TGTGCCAGAGGACAGACCTACGAGCAGTACTTC.

Note on this clonotype: Just one base apart from a much larger clone, this may be a read error. The chain has TRBV7-2 and TRBJ2-5; D may correspond to TRBD1 or TRBD2 (5 bases each). In germline, CDR1 is SGHTA, CDR2 FQGNSA. This CDR3 region has 15 residues. The CDR3 DNA sequence: TGTGCCAGCAGCTTAGGGGGGAGAGAAGAAGAGACCAAGTACTTC. The encoded protein is CASSLGGREEETKYF.

The chain carries TRBV14 and TRBJ1-3; TRBD1 might be the D (6 bases). Germline-derived CDR1 and CDR2 are SGHDN and FVKESK. V shed 1 base and J shed 2 bases, with 15 bases lying between them. The CDR3 is made up of 17 amino acids. The CDR3 DNA reads as TGTGCCAGCAGCCAAGTGAGAAAGGGACAAGCTGGAAACACCATATATTTT. Translation: CASSQVRKGQAGNTIYF. Supplemented by reference TRBV14 and TRBJ1-3, the full variable domain reads EAGVTQFPSHSVIEKGQTVTLRCDPISGHDNLYWYRRVMGKEIKFLLHFVKESKQDESGMPNNRFLAERTGGTYSTLKVQPAELEDSGVYFCASSQVRKGQAGNTIYFGEGSWLTVV.

In this sample, this clonotype turned up once. A much more abundant neighbour one base away suggests this may be a read error. The rearrangement joins TRBV28 to TRBJ2-1, with D possibly being TRBD2 (5 bases). Per germline, CDR1 MDHEN and CDR2 SYDVKM. This CDR3 contains 12 residues. The V gene lost 7 bases and the J gene lost 13 bases, with 17 bases spanning the gap. CDR3 coding DNA: TGTGCCAGCACCACCGGACTGAGGCCCCAGTTCTTC. It codes for CASTTGLRPQFF. Full variable domain (rest looked up from reference TRBV28 and TRBJ2-1): DVKVTQSSRYLVKRTGEKVFLECVQDMDHENMFWYRQDPGLGLRLIYFSYDVKMKEKGDIPEGYSVSREKKERFSLILESASTNQTSMYLCASTTGLRPQFFGPGTRLTVL.